This T cell receptor (beta chain) was recovered during a study of blood T cell repertoires in COVID-19. J was trimmed by 6 bases and V by 4 bases; bases with no gene match: 3. Germline V gene data show CDR1 as LGHDT and CDR2 as YNNKEL (reference sequence). The CDR3 is 12 amino acids. In the original workflow: Reference gene primer amplification gave estimated nucleated cell counts. The table came from immunoSEQ multiplex PCR; TCRdb's copy has only in-frame clones and leaves some out. V, J and clone size are taken as reported in that table, and D and trimming were inferred from the DNA itself. The sample contains roughly 23,000 clones, about nine tenths of which appear only once.

Sequencing was done on a sample of peripheral blood. The clonotype originates from a woman aged 65 to 85 with active COVID-19. The chain couples TRBV3-1 (or the pseudogene TRBV3-2) to TRBJ2-7; 7 bases fit TRBD1. In nucleotides, the CDR3 is TGTGCCAGCAGCCCGGGACAGTTCGAGCAGTACTTC. Its protein is CASSPGQFEQYF.